This T cell receptor (beta chain) was recorded in a study of shared clonotypes between healthy human individuals. The V segment lost 0 bases and the J segment 4 bases; nucleotides outside the gene matches: 9. Germline V gene lookup returns CDR1 LGHNA and CDR2 YSLEER. This CDR3 has 18 residues. Naive CD8 cells comprised CD45RO-negative, CCR7-positively selected cells, excluding terminally differentiated effector memory CD45RA+ cells. Clones were read by immunoSEQ multiplex PCR, and TCRdb kept only the in-frame ones, dropping some. Found here are about 680,000 clones, just over 90% of them singletons; the top ten hold roughly 22%.

The chain uses TRBV4-3 and TRBJ2-2, with 9 nucleotides matching TRBD1. The clonotype was recovered from a young man in good health. The sequenced material came from naive CD8+ T cells sorted from blood. The CDR3 DNA sequence: TGCGCCAGCAGCCAAGATCTGGGACAGGGATCGGGCACCGGGGAGCTGTTTTTT. This gives the protein CASSQDLGQGSGTGELFF.